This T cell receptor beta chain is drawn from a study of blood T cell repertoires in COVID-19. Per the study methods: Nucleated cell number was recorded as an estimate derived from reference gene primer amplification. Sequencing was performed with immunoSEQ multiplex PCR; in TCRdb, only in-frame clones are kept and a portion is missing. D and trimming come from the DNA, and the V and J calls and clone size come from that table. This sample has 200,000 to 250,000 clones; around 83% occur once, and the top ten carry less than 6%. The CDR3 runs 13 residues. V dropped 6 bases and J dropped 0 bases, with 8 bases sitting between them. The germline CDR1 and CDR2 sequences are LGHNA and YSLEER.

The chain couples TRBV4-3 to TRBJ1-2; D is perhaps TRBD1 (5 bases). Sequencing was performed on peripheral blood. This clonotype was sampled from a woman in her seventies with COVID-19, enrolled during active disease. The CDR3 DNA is TGCGCCAGCAGGCGGGACGCTAACTATGGCTACACCTTC. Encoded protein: CASRRDANYGYTF.